Listed here are 3 T cell receptor beta chains from one sample, sequenced in a study of cytomegalovirus exposure and HLA in healthy donors. The study ran its PCR with 60 Vbeta and 13 Jbeta primers. Sequencing was performed with immunoSEQ multiplex PCR; in TCRdb, only in-frame clones are kept and a portion is missing. The record lists roughly 64,000 clones, of which the ten most abundant hold about 3.5%. Sequencing was done on a sample of PBMCs. These receptors originate from a woman aged 18-29 years in good health and CMV-seronegative.

The rearrangement links TRBV18 to TRBJ2-1, with 9 bases fitting TRBD2. The V gene end was trimmed by 2 bases and the J gene end by 7 bases; junction bases not matched to a gene: 3. This CDR3 is built from 14 residues. Germline lookup yields CDR1 KGHSH and CDR2 LQKENI. The CDR3 reads CASSPFSGSNEQFF. CDR3 DNA sequence: TGTGCCAGCTCACCATTTAGCGGGAGTAATGAGCAGTTCTTC.

The rearrangement joins TRBV19 to TRBJ2-3, with a tentative D call TRBD1 (6 bases). The V gene's germline CDR1 is LNHDA and CDR2 SQIVND (reference sequence). Trimming cost V 10 bases and J 2 bases, with 13 bases left between them. The CDR3 has 13 amino acids. The CDR3 sequence is CANPTGDTDTQYF. The CDR3 nucleotides read TGTGCCAACCCGACAGGAGACACAGATACGCAGTATTTT.

The rearrangement joins TRBV5-4 to TRBJ2-7, with D hard to call. The CDR3 runs to 13 residues. The V and J ends lost 0 bases and 5 bases respectively, with 9 bases between them. Germline loops: CDR1 SGHNT, CDR2 YYREEE (reference sequence). DNA for the CDR3: TGTGCCAGCAGCTTGGCCGTAGAGGACGAGCAGTACTTC. This translates into CASSLAVEDEQYF.